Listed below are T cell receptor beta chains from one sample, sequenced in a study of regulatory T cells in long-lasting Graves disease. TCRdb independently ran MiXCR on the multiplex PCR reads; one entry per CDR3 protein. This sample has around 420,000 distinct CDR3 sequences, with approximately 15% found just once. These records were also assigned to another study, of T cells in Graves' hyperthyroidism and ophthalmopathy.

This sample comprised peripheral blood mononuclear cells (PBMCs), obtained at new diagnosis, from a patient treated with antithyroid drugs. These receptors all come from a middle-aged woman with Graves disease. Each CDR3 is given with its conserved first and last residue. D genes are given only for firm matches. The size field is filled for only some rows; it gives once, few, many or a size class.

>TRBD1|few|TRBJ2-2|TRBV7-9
TGTGCCAGCAGCTCTTCCCACGGCGGACAGGGGGTTTACACCGGGGAGCTGTTTTTT
CASSSSHGGQGVYTGELFF
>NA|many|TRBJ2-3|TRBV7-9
TGTGCCAGCAGCCCAAAGGGGCCAGATACGCAGTATTTT
CASSPKGPDTQYF
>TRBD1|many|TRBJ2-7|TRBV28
TGTGCCAGCAGCCCTAAGGGACCAGGGGGCAAATCTCTCTACGAGCAGTACTTC
CASSPKGPGGKSLYEQYF
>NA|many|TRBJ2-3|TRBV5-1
TGCGCCAGCAGCTCTGGCAGCGTTAGCACAGATACGCAGTATTTT
CASSSGSVSTDTQYF
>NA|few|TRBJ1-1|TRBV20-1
TGCAGTGCTAGAGATCGAGGGACTTACACTGAAGCTTTCTTT
CSARDRGTYTEAFF
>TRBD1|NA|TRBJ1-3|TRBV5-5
TGTGCCAGCAGCTCTCCCGGGACAGGGTCGGCTGGAAACACCATATATTTT
CASSSPGTGSAGNTIYF
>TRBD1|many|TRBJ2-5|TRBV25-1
TGTGCCAGCAGTGACCAACAGGGGGTTAGCGAGACCCAGTACTTC
CASSDQQGVSETQYF
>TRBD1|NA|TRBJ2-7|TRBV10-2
TGCGCCAGCAGCCAGGACAGGGCCAGCTCCTACGAGCAGTACTTC
CASSQDRASSYEQYF
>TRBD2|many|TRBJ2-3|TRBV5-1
TGCGCCAGCAGCCCCGGGACTAGCGGGCACACAGATACGCAGTATTTT
CASSPGTSGHTDTQYF
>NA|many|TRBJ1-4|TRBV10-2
TGCGCCAGCGCTAGGGGGGTTGAAAAACTGTTTTTT
CASARGVEKLFF